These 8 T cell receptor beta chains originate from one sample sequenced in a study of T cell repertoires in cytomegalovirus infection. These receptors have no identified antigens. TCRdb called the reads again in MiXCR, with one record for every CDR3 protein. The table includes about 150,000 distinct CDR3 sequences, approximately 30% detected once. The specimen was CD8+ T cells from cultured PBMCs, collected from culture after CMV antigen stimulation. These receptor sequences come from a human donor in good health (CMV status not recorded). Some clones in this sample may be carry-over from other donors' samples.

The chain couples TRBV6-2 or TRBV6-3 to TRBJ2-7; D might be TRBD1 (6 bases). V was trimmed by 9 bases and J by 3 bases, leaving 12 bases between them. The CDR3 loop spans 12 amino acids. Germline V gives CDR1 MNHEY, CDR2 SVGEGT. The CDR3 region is CASTDRVYEQYF. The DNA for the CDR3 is TGTGCCAGTACGGACAGAGTCTACGAGCAGTACTTC.

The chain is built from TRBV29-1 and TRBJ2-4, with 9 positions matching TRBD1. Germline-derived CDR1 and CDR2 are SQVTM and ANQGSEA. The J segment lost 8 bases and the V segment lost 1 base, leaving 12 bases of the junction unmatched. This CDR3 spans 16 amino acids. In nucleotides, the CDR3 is TGCAGCGTTGAAGTAGGGGTGGACAGGGGTAAATACATTCAGTACTTC. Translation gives CSVEVGVDRGKYIQYF.

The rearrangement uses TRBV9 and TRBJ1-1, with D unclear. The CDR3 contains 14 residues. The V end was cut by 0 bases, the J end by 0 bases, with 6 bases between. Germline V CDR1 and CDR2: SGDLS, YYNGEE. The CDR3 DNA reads TGTGCCAGCAGCGTAGATGTGATGAACACTGAAGCTTTCTTT. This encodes CASSVDVMNTEAFF. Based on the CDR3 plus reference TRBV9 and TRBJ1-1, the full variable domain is DSGVTQTPKHLITATGQRVTLRCSPRSGDLSVYWYQQSLDQGLQFLIQYYNGEERAKGNILERFSAQQFPDLHSELNLSSLELGDSALYFCASSVDVMNTEAFFGQGTRLTVV.

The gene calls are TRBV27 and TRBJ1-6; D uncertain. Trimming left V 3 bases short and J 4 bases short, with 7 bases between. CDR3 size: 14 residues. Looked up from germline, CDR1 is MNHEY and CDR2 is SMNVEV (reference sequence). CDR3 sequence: CASSFLGYNSPLHF. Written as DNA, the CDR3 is TGTGCCAGCAGTTTTTTGGGTTATAATTCACCCCTCCACTTT.

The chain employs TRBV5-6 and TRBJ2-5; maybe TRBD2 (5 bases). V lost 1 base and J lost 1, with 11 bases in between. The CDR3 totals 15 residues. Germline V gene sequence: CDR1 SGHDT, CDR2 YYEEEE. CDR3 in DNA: TGTGCCAGCAGCTTGACCGGGGTCCCCCAAGAGACCCAGTACTTC. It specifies CASSLTGVPQETQYF.

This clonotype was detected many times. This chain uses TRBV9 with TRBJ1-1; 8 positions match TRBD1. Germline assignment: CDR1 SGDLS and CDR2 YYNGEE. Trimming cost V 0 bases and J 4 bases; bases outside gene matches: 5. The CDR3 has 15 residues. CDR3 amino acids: CASSVGTGGSTEAFF. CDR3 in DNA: TGTGCCAGCAGCGTAGGTACAGGGGGTAGCACTGAAGCTTTCTTT.

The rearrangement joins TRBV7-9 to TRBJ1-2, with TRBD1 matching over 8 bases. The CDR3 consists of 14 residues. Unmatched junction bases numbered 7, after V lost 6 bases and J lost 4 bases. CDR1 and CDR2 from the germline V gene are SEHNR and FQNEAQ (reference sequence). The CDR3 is CASSQAGGGYGYTF. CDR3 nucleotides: TGTGCCAGCAGTCAAGCAGGGGGCGGCTATGGCTACACCTTC.

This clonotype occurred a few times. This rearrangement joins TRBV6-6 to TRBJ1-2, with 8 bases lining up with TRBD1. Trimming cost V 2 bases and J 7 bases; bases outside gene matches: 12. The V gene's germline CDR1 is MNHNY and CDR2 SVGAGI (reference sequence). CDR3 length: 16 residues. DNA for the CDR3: TGTGCCAGCAGTTACGGGATAACGACAGGGGAGAGTGGCTACACCTTC. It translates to CASSYGITTGESGYTF.